This TCR beta chain was retrieved from a study of T cell clones after liver transplantation. On the study more broadly: TCRbeta sequencing after a pre-transplant mixed lymphocyte reaction identified graft-donor-reactive clones, later tracked in post-transplant blood.

After removal of 6 bases from V and 8 bases from J, the junction contained 6 bases not matched to a gene. The length of the CDR3 is 14 residues. Germline CDR1 MDHEN, CDR2 SYDVKM. Profiling relied on immunoSEQ multiplex PCR, and the TCRdb table lists in-frame clones only, not all of them. The repertoire holds 75,000 to 95,000 clones, with roughly 85% as singletons. The sample in question was CD4+ T cells from blood, obtained at the 22-month timepoint. This TCR came from a human patient who received a liver transplant. Some T cells may trace back to the graft donor. The genes are TRBV28 and TRBJ2-1, with TRBD2 identical over 11 bases. For the CDR3, the DNA is TGTGCCAGCAGGGAAACTAGCGGGAGAGATGAGCAGTTCTTC. It specifies CASRETSGRDEQFF.